This TCR beta chain was sequenced during a study of blood T cell repertoires in COVID-19. Across the study: COVID-19 samples collected from the United States, Italy and Spain covered acute and convalescent phases.

The table came from immunoSEQ multiplex PCR; TCRdb's copy has only in-frame clones and leaves some out. The sample carries 250,000 to 400,000 clones, roughly 89% recorded once. In germline, CDR1 is LNHDA, CDR2 SQIVND (reference sequence). The V gene lost 4 bases and the J gene lost 3 bases, with 10 bases spanning the gap. CDR3 length: 14 amino acids. The material sequenced was PBMCs or T cells enriched from blood (not recorded which). The sequence derives from a man in his sixties who had recovered from COVID-19. V is TRBV19 and J is TRBJ1-3; D gene uncertain. Written as DNA, the CDR3 is TGTGCCAGTAGTACCAACCGGGGTGGAAACACCATATATTTT. Protein product: CASSTNRGGNTIYF. Full variable domain (rest looked up from reference TRBV19 and TRBJ1-3): DGGITQSPKYLFRKEGQNVTLSCEQNLNHDAMYWYRQDPGQGLRLIYYSQIVNDFQKGDIAEGYSVSREKKESFPLTVTSAQKNPTAFYLCASSTNRGGNTIYFGEGSWLTVV.